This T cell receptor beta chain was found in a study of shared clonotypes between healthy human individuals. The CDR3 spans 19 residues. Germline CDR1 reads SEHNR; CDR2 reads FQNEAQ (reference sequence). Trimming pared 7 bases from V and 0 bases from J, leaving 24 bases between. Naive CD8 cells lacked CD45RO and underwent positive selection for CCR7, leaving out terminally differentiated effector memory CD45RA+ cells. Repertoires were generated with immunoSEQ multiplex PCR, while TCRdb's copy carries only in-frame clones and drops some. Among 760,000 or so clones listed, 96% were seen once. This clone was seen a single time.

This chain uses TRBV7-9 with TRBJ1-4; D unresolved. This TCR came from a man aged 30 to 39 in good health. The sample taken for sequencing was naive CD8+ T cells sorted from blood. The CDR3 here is CASNPGASDLSATNEKLFF. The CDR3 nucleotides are TGTGCCAGCAACCCGGGAGCCTCTGACCTCAGCGCAACTAATGAAAAACTGTTTTTT.